Reported below is one T cell receptor beta chain. No antigen is known for it. Nothing much larger sits one base from this clone, and base qualities are not available. The entry originates in a study of lymphopenia after photon versus proton radiotherapy (dated by TCRdb to about 2019). Context from the whole study: In patients with gastrointestinal tumors who developed high-grade lymphopenia, the study compared the immunological effects of photon radiation therapy with those of proton radiation therapy. The study aimed to characterize how the two radiation modalities differ in their impact on the immune system. The cohort comprised some 20 patients with gastrointestinal tumors who received either photon or proton therapy and then developed lymphopenia. General findings and caveats noted by the study authors: Relative stability during treatment was observed in proton-treated patients, whereas loss of naive T cells and TCR diversity and gain of effector/memory populations were observed in photon-treated patients. After the lymphocyte count nadir, oligoclonal expansion, especially of CD8+ Temra cells, was observed in photon-treated repertoires, and the drop in diversity was driven by this expansion. The survival association was assessed only in patients who died, and better survival with proton therapy was presented by the authors as a possibility rather than a demonstrated result. Across the cohort, a larger post-nadir drop in TCR diversity was inversely correlated with overall survival time among patients who died.

Libraries came from the immunoSEQ multiplex PCR assay. Deep sequencing of rearranged TCR beta loci, alongside multiparametric flow cytometry, was used to profile T cell repertoires. What TCRdb holds here is the immuneACCESS table cut down to in-frame rearrangements. Part of the clones is not present; checked against another copy, under half of the missing clones reflect an unresolved V gene, and the others are unexplained. The sample table shows 16,000 or so clones, and 75% to 90% are seen once. The ten largest clones represent 55% to 70% of the sample. CDR1 SEHNR and CDR2 FQNEAQ are derived from the germline V gene (reference sequence). Ends trimmed: V by 1 base, J by 9 bases; bases unmatched to a gene: 8. The CDR3 runs 16 amino acids, cysteine and phenylalanine included. Only CDR3 DNA is held: 48 bases, read in frame from base 1.

This receptor was obtained from an older woman with cholangiocarcinoma. Some clones in this sample may be carry-over from other donors' samples. Recombination joined TRBV7-9 with TRBJ2-1; 11 bases in between match TRBD2. The input for sequencing was peripheral blood, taken from a patient treated with proton-based radiotherapy. The nucleotide sequence reads TGTGCCAGCAGCTTAGTAGCGGGAGGGGACGTGGGTGAGCAGTTCTTC. The resulting protein is CASSLVAGGDVGEQFF. The full variable domain, with segments outside the CDR3 supplied by the reference TRBV7-9 and TRBJ2-1 proteins, appears as DTGVSQNPRHKITKRGQNVTFRCDPISEHNRLYWYRQTLGQGPEFLTYFQNEAQLEKSRLLSDRFSAERPKGSFSTLEIQRTEQGDSAMYLCASSLVAGGDVGEQFFGPGTRLTVL.